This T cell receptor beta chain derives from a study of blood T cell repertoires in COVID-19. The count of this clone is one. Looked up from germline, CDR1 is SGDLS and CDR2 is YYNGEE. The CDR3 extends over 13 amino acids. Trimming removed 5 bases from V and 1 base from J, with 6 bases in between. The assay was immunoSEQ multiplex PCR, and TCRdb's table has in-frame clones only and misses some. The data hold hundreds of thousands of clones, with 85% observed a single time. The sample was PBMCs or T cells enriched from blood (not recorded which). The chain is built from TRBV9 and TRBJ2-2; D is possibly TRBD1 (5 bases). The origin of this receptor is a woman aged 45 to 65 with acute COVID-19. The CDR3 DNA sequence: TGTGCCAGCAGTACAGGGAACACCGGGGAGCTGTTTTTT. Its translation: CASSTGNTGELFF. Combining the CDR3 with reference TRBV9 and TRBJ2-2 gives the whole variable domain DSGVTQTPKHLITATGQRVTLRCSPRSGDLSVYWYQQSLDQGLQFLIQYYNGEERAKGNILERFSAQQFPDLHSELNLSSLELGDSALYFCASSTGNTGELFFGEGSRLTVL.